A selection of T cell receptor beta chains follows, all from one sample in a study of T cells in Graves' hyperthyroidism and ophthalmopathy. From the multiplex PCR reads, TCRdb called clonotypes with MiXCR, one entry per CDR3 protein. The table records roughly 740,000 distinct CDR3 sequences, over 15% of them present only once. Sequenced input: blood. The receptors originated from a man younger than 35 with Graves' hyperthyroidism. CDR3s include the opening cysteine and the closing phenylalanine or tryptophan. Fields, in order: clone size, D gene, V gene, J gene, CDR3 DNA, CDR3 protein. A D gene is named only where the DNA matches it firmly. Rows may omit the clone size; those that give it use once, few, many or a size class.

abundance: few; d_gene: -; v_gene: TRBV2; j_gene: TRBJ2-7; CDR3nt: TGTGCCAGCAGTCTGGGACCCTCCCTCGAGCAGTACTTC; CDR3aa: CASSLGPSLEQYF
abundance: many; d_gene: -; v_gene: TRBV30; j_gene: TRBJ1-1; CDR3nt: TGTGCCTGGAGCCCGATAAAGAACACTGAAGCTTTCTTT; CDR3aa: CAWSPIKNTEAFF
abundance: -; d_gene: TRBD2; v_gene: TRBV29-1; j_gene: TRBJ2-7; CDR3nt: TGCAGCGTTGTACTAGCGGGTACCTACGAGCAGTACTTC; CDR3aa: CSVVLAGTYEQYF
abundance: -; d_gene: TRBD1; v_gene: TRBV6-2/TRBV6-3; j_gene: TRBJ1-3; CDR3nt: TGTGCCAGCAACTTAAGCGACAGGGGAAGAGGAAACACCATATATTTT; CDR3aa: CASNLSDRGRGNTIYF
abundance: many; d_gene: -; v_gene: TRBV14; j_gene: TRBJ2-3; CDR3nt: TGTGCCAGCAGCCAAGTACAGGACTGGAGCACAGATACGCAGTATTTT; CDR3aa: CASSQVQDWSTDTQYF
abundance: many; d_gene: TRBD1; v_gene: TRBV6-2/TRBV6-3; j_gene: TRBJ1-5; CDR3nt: TGTGCCAGCGGAGACAGGGATAGCAATCAGCCCCAGCATTTT; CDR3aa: CASGDRDSNQPQHF
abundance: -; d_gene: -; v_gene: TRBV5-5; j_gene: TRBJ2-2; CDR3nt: TGTGCCAGCAGCTTGGGGTTTCCCCTGGGGGAGCTGTTTTTT; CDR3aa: CASSLGFPLGELFF
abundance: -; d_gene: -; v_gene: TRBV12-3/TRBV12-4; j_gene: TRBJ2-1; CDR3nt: TGTGCCAGCACTCGACTAAACGACAATGAGCAGTTCTTC; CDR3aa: CASTRLNDNEQFF
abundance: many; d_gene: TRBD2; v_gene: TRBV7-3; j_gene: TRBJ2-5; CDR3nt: TGTGCCAGCAGCTTGACTAGCGGGGTCGAGGGGACCCAGTACTTC; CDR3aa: CASSLTSGVEGTQYF
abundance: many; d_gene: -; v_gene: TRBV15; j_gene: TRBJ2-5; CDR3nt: TGTGCCACCAGCAGAGATCGAGGGACCCAAGAGACCCAGTACTTC; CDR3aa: CATSRDRGTQETQYF
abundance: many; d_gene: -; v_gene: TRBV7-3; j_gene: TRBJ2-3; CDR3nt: TGTGCCAGCAGCCGAGGACGTGCGGATACGCAGTATTTT; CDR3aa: CASSRGRADTQYF
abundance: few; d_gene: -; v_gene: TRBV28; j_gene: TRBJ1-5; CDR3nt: TGTGCCAGCACTACGTCCGGGACGGGGCCCCAGCATTTT; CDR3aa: CASTTSGTGPQHF
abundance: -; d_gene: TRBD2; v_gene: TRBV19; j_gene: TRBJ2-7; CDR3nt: TGTGCCAGTAGTACTCAACTAGCGGAGAAGGGCGAGCAGTACTTC; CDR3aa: CASSTQLAEKGEQYF
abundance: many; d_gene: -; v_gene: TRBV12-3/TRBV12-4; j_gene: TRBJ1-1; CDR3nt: TGTGCCAGCAGTTTGGGTGCAAACACTGAAGCTTTCTTT; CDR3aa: CASSLGANTEAFF
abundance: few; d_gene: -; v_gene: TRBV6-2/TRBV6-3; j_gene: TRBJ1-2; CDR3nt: TGTGCCAGCACCCCCCGGGACTCAGCACGGTATGGCTACACCTTC; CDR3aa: CASTPRDSARYGYTF
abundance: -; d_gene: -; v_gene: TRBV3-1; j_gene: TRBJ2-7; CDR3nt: TGTGCCAGCAGTTTCCCCCGGGGGGCTCCCGAGCAGTACTTC; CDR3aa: CASSFPRGAPEQYF
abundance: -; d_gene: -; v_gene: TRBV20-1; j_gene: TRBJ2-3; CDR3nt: TGCAGTGCCACCGGGACCACCCCCACAGATACGCAGTATTTT; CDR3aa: CSATGTTPTDTQYF
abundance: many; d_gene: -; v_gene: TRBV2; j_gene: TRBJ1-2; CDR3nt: TGTGCCAGCAGTGAACGGGGGGCTAACTATGGCTACACCTTC; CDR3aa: CASSERGANYGYTF
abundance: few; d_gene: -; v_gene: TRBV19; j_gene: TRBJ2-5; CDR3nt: TGTGCCAGTAGTAGGCAGGGAAGCACCCTCCAAGAGACCCAGTACTTC; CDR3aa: CASSRQGSTLQETQYF
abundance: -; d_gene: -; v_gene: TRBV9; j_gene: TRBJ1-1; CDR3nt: TGTGCCAGCAGCGTAGGGGGTGGGAGCACTGAAGCTTTCTTT; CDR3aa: CASSVGGGSTEAFF
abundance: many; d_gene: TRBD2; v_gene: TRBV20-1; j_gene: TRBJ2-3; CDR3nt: TGCAGTGCTTCCGGGACTAGCGCTCGCACAGATACGCAGTATTTT; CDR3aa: CSASGTSARTDTQYF
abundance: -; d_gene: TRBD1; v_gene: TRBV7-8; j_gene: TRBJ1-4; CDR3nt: TGTGCCAGCAGCTCCACAGGGGGCAGGGAAAAACTGTTTTTT; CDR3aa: CASSSTGGREKLFF
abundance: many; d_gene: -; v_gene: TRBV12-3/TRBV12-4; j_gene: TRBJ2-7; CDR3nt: TGTGCCAGCAGTTTGGTAGGTGGTGGGACCCTGCACGAGCAGTACTTC; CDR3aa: CASSLVGGGTLHEQYF
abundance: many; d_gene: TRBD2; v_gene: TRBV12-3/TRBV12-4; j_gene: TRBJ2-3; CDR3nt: TGTGCCAGCAGTTTGCGGAGCGGGAAGGTAGATACGCAGTATTTT; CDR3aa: CASSLRSGKVDTQYF